These T cell receptor beta chains were read from a single sample in a study of monozygotic twins with cystic fibrosis. Libraries were prepared by immunoSEQ multiplex PCR; TCRdb keeps only in-frame clonotypes and omits some of them. The sample carries around 23,000 clones, 75% to 95% recorded once. The specimen was blood. All receptors come from a girl aged 2 to 9 with cystic fibrosis. CDR3s include the opening cysteine and the closing phenylalanine or tryptophan. D genes are given only for firm matches. Part of the rows lack a size; the others show once, few, many or a class for expanded clones.

d_gene | j_gene | v_gene | abundance | CDR3aa | CDR3nt
. | TRBJ2-5 | TRBV18 | . | CASSPANQETQYF | TGTGCCAGCTCACCGGCGAATCAAGAGACCCAGTACTTC
TRBD1 | TRBJ1-2 | TRBV4-1 | . | CASSQEKGTEGYGYTF | TGCGCCAGCAGCCAAGAAAAAGGGACAGAGGGTTATGGCTACACCTTC
. | TRBJ1-1 | TRBV11-3 | . | CASSLPGHLSTQAFF | TGTGCCAGCAGCCTGCCGGGGCACCTTTCAACCCAAGCTTTCTTT
. | TRBJ2-7 | TRBV6-1 | . | CASRLEGGASF | TGTGCCAGCAGGCTCGAGGGCGGGGCCAGCTTC
. | TRBJ2-7 | TRBV28 | . | CASTLEAGKPYEQYF | TGTGCCAGCACCCTAGAGGCAGGTAAACCCTACGAGCAGTACTTC
. | TRBJ1-6 | TRBV27 | once | CASSLRRDNSPLHF | TGTGCCAGCAGTTTACGCCGGGATAATTCACCCCTCCACTTT
. | TRBJ1-1 | TRBV19 | . | CASSHTVNTEAFF | TGTGCCAGTAGTCATACAGTGAACACTGAAGCTTTCTTT
. | TRBJ2-7 | TRBV11-2 | once | CASSLALGRGLYEQYF | TGTGCCAGCAGCTTAGCCCTCGGGAGAGGACTCTACGAGCAGTACTTC
. | TRBJ2-2 | TRBV28 | . | CASSSSGLGGQRTGELFF | TGTGCCAGCAGTTCATCTGGTCTGGGGGGACAGAGAACCGGGGAGCTGTTTTTT
. | TRBJ2-5 | TRBV29-1 | . | CSVEKVIQETQYF | TGCAGCGTTGAGAAGGTAATCCAAGAGACCCAGTACTTC
. | TRBJ2-4 | TRBV20-1 | once | CSAQTGLGQYF | TGCAGTGCCCAAACAGGGCTAGGTCAGTACTTC
. | TRBJ1-5 | TRBV18 | . | CASSPSGEGQPQHF | TGTGCCAGCTCACCCTCAGGGGAGGGTCAGCCCCAGCATTTT
. | TRBJ1-1 | TRBV6-5 | . | CASSYSGAQANTEAFF | TGTGCCAGCAGTTACTCGGGGGCCCAGGCGAACACTGAAGCTTTCTTT
TRBD1 | TRBJ2-5 | TRBV5-1 | once | CASSGGQVQETQYF | TGCGCCAGCAGCGGGGGACAGGTCCAAGAGACCCAGTACTTC
TRBD1 | TRBJ1-2 | TRBV18 | . | CASSGSRVTGRLPRNYGYTF | TGTGCCAGCTCAGGATCACGGGTGACAGGGCGGTTGCCCAGGAACTATGGCTACACCTTC
TRBD1 | TRBJ2-6 | TRBV18 | . | CASSPGTGGTGANVLTF | TGTGCCAGCTCACCCGGGACAGGGGGGACTGGGGCCAACGTCCTGACTTTC
TRBD1 | TRBJ2-6 | TRBV18 | . | CASSPQDRASGANVLTF | TGTGCCAGCTCACCACAGGACAGGGCTTCTGGGGCCAACGTCCTGACTTTC
. | TRBJ1-2 | TRBV6-5 | . | CASSYSSTGIDGYTF | TGTGCCAGCAGTTACTCCTCCACGGGTATCGATGGCTACACCTTC
TRBD1 | TRBJ1-6 | TRBV9 | . | CASSPQDRGISPLHF | TGTGCCAGCAGCCCTCAGGACAGGGGAATTTCACCCCTCCACTTT
. | TRBJ1-2 | TRBV4-3 | . | CASSQDIGPTANYGYTF | TGCGCCAGCAGCCAAGATATAGGGCCCACGGCTAACTATGGCTACACCTTC
. | TRBJ2-1 | TRBV2 | . | CASSEAPTALEQFF | TGTGCCAGCAGTGAAGCCCCCACAGCTCTTGAGCAGTTCTTC
. | TRBJ1-5 | TRBV25-1 | . | CASSETGQNQPQHF | TGTGCCAGCAGTGAAACCGGACAGAATCAGCCCCAGCATTTT
. | TRBJ1-6 | TRBV7-9 | . | CASSSSQGHSPLHF | TGTGCCAGCAGCTCAAGTCAGGGGCATTCACCCCTCCACTTT
. | TRBJ2-7 | TRBV2 | few | CASSVIRDSYEQYF | TGTGCCAGCAGTGTTATCCGTGATTCCTACGAGCAGTACTTC
. | TRBJ1-2 | TRBV5-6 | . | CASSLYSYGYTF | TGTGCCAGCAGCTTGTACAGCTATGGCTACACCTTC
. | TRBJ2-5 | TRBV2 | . | CASSSQGNQETQYF | TGTGCCAGCAGTTCACAGGGAAATCAAGAGACCCAGTACTTC
. | TRBJ2-1 | TRBV5-4 | . | CASSFTKADEQFF | TGTGCCAGCAGCTTTACCAAAGCGGATGAGCAGTTCTTC
. | TRBJ1-2 | TRBV2 | . | CASSLNPGVEGYTF | TGTGCCAGCAGCCTAAACCCAGGGGTGGAGGGCTACACCTTC
. | TRBJ2-7 | TRBV6-6 | . | CASSYQFYYEQYF | TGTGCCAGCAGTTACCAGTTTTACTACGAGCAGTACTTC
. | TRBJ2-4 | TRBV2 | few | CASSESNIQYF | TGTGCCAGCAGTGAATCGAACATTCAGTACTTC
. | TRBJ2-5 | TRBV28 | . | CASSYGGIGEETQYF | TGTGCCAGCAGTTACGGGGGTATCGGGGAAGAGACCCAGTACTTC
TRBD1 | TRBJ2-1 | TRBV9 | . | CASSAEDRGYNEQFF | TGTGCCAGCAGCGCCGAGGACAGGGGGTACAATGAGCAGTTCTTC
. | TRBJ1-5 | TRBV6-6 | . | CASSYLREVQPQHF | TGTGCCAGCAGTTACTTGAGGGAAGTTCAGCCCCAGCATTTT
. | TRBJ1-1 | TRBV10-1 | few | CASSGQSGTEAFF | TGCGCCAGCAGTGGCCAGAGTGGTACTGAAGCTTTCTTT
TRBD1 | TRBJ1-3 | TRBV9 | . | CASSGIGGQGAGNTIYF | TGTGCCAGCAGCGGGATTGGGGGACAGGGCGCCGGAAACACCATATATTTT
TRBD1 | TRBJ1-2 | TRBV7-6 | . | CASSQSDRTEYGYTF | TGTGCCAGCAGCCAATCGGACAGGACAGAATATGGCTACACCTTC
. | TRBJ2-7 | TRBV6-5 | . | CASSYFLSGGPGEQYF | TGTGCCAGCAGTTACTTTCTTTCAGGGGGGCCGGGAGAGCAGTACTTC
TRBD1 | TRBJ1-2 | TRBV5-1 | . | CASSLQGSAPWDYGYTF | TGCGCCAGCAGCTTACAGGGGAGTGCCCCGTGGGACTATGGCTACACCTTC
TRBD1 | TRBJ1-1 | TRBV27 | . | CASSSTTGGTEAFF | TGTGCCAGCAGTTCCACGACAGGGGGGACTGAAGCTTTCTTT
. | TRBJ1-5 | TRBV4-3 | once | CASSTDLLPTPQHF | TGCGCCAGCAGTACGGACCTGCTACCTACACCCCAGCATTTT
TRBD1 | TRBJ1-1 | TRBV4-1 | . | CASSPATGGFDTEAFF | TGCGCCAGCAGCCCCGCTACAGGGGGCTTTGACACTGAAGCTTTCTTT
. | TRBJ2-1 | TRBV10-1 | . | CASSEPDGDFYSNEQFF | TGCGCCAGCAGTGAGCCTGACGGGGACTTCTACTCCAATGAGCAGTTCTTC
TRBD2 | TRBJ2-3 | TRBV29-1 | . | CSVGGPGRGTDTQYF | TGCAGCGTTGGGGGGCCCGGGAGGGGCACAGATACGCAGTATTTT
. | TRBJ2-7 | TRBV29-1 | . | CSVGKKRPLYEQYF | TGCAGCGTTGGCAAAAAAAGGCCCCTTTACGAGCAGTACTTC
TRBD2 | TRBJ2-1 | TRBV2 | . | CASSLGTTTYNEQFF | TGTGCCAGCTCCCTAGGGACTACCACCTACAATGAGCAGTTCTTC
. | TRBJ1-1 | TRBV12-5 | few | CASAGGGWNTEAFF | TGTGCTAGTGCTGGAGGAGGGTGGAACACTGAAGCTTTCTTT
. | TRBJ1-5 | TRBV7-6 | few | CASSLEGTGPQHF | TGTGCCAGCAGCTTGGAGGGCACAGGGCCCCAGCATTTT
. | TRBJ2-5 | TRBV5-6 | once | CASSRVSEIGETQYF | TGTGCCAGCAGCAGAGTATCAGAGATCGGGGAGACCCAGTACTTC
. | TRBJ1-5 | TRBV10-3 | . | CAISRTENQPQHF | TGTGCCATCAGTCGGACAGAGAATCAGCCCCAGCATTTT
. | TRBJ2-7 | TRBV6-5 | few | CASSKSTVSSYEQYF | TGTGCCAGCAGTAAGTCGACAGTAAGCTCCTACGAGCAGTACTTC
. | TRBJ2-7 | TRBV5-8 | . | CASSYQGPPSEQYF | TGTGCCAGCAGCTACCAGGGACCCCCGAGCGAGCAGTACTTC
TRBD1 | TRBJ1-1 | TRBV10-1 | . | CASRQGLNTEAFF | TGCGCCAGCCGACAGGGGCTGAACACTGAAGCTTTCTTT
. | TRBJ1-2 | TRBV6-5 | once | CASRRDRPPYGYTF | TGTGCCAGCAGAAGGGACCGCCCACCCTATGGCTACACCTTC
TRBD2 | TRBJ2-3 | TRBV4-3 | . | CASSQGGASGHEDTQYF | TGCGCCAGCAGCCAAGGGGGAGCTAGCGGGCACGAAGATACGCAGTATTTT